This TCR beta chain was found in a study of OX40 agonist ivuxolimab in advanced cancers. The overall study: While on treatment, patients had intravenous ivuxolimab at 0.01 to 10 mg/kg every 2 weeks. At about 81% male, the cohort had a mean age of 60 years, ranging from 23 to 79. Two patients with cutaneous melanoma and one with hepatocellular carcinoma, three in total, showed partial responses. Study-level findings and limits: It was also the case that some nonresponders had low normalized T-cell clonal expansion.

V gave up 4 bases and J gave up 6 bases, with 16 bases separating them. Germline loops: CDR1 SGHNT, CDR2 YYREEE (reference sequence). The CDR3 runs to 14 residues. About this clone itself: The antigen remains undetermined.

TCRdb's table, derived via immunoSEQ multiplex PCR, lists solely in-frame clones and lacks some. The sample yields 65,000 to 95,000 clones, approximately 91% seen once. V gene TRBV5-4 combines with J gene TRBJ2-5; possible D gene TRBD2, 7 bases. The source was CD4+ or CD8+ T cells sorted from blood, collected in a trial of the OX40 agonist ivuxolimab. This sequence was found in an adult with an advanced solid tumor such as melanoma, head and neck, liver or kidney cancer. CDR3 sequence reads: CASSVGGLRQTQYF. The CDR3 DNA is TGTGCCAGCAGCGTGGGGGGGCTCAGGCAGACCCAGTACTTC.